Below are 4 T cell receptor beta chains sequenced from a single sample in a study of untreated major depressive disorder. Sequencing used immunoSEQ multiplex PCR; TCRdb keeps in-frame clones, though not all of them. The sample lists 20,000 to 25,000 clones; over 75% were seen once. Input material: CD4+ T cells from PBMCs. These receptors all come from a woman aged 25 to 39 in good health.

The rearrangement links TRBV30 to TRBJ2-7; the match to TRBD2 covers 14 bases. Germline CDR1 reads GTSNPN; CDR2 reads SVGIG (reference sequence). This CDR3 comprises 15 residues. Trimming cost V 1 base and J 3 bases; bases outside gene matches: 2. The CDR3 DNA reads TGTGCCTGGAGTGCGACTAGCGGGGGGGTCTACGAGCAGTACTTC. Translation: CAWSATSGGVYEQYF.

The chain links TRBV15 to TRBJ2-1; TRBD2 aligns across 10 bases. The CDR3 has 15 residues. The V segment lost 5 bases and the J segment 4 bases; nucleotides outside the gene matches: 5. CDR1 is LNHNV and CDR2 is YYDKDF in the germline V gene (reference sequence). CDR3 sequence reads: CATSPIAGGYNEQFF. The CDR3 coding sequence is TGTGCCACCAGCCCCATAGCGGGGGGATACAATGAGCAGTTCTTC.

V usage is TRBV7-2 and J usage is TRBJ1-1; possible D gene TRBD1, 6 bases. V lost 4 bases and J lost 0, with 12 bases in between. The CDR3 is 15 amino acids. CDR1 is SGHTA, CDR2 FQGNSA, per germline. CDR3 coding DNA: TGTGCCAGCAGCTCGAGAGACAGGATGAACACTGAAGCTTTCTTT. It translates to CASSSRDRMNTEAFF.

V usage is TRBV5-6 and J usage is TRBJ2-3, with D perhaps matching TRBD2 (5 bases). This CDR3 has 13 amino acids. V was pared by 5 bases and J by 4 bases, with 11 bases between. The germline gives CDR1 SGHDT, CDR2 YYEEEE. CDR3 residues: CASSSGMADTQYF. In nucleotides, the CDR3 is TGTGCCAGCAGTTCGGGGATGGCAGATACGCAGTATTTT.